The T cell receptor (beta chain) under discussion was sequenced for a study of blood T cells in healthy people across ages. Whole-study findings and limits: More naive CD4+ cells and higher diversity marked long-lived donors relative to aged donors. Per million T cells, the diversity of TCR beta decreased roughly linearly as age advanced.

Donation came from healthy Caucasian individuals in Russia who were aged roughly 6 to 95. Next came a second PCR, run for about 6 to 12 cycles, which used a sample-barcoded 5' primer along with a J-beta primer mix. Tagging of each cDNA molecule was performed by a template-switch adaptor with 12 random nucleotides. In TCRdb, the 5' RACE reads were re-called with MiXCR into one record per CDR3 protein. The sample lists some 900,000 distinct CDR3 sequences, 25% to 30% occurring once. This CDR3 has 14 residues. V was pared by 0 bases and J by 1 base, with 3 bases between. Germline V lookup: CDR1 SGHTA, CDR2 FQGNSA. This clonotype showed up many times. Its antigen is still unknown.

This rearrangement joins TRBV7-2 to TRBJ2-2; D is unresolved. Specimen: blood. This receptor was identified in a woman older than 75 in good health. The CDR3 DNA sequence: TGTGCCAGCAGCTTAGCAGAGAACACCGGGGAGCTGTTTTTT. Translated, it gives CASSLAENTGELFF.